The sequence of this TCR beta chain was determined in a study of PD-1 blockade in mismatch repair-deficient tumors. TCRdb keeps only in-frame clones here, not all; method: immunoSEQ multiplex PCR. In the table there are tens of thousands of clones, around 85% of which are singletons. Study-wide results and limits: Tumor-resident clones, often absent from pretreatment blood, expanded after pembrolizumab and then contracted.

As regards this clone: Its antigen is not known. Different DNA sequences within this sample yield the same CDR3.

Germline loops: CDR1 SGDLS, CDR2 YYNGEE. V lost 4 bases and J lost 2; bases outside the gene matches: 4. This CDR3 contains 16 residues. The sequence derives from an adult with mismatch repair-deficient cancer. The material sequenced was peripheral blood, taken 12 weeks after starting pembrolizumab. The chain is built from TRBV9 and TRBJ2-3, with 13 bases matching TRBD2. The CDR3 DNA sequence: TGTGCCAGCAGCTTCGGACTAGCGGGAGTCACAGATACGCAGTATTTT. Translation: CASSFGLAGVTDTQYF.